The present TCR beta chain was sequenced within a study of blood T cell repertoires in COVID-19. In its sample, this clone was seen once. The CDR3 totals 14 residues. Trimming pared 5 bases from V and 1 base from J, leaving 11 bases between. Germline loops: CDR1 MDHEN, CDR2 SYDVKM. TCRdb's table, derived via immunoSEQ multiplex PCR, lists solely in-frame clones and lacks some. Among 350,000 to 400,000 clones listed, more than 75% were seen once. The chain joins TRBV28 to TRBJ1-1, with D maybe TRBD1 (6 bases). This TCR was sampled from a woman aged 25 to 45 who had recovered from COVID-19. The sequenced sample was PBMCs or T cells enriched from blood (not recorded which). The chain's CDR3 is CASSKGHQNTEAFF. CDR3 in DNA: TGTGCCAGCAGTAAGGGACATCAGAACACTGAAGCTTTCTTT.